This TCR beta chain was captured in a study of CD8 T cells in ankylosing spondylitis. This CDR3 comprises 15 residues. Germline V gene lookup returns CDR1 LGHDT and CDR2 YNNKEL (reference sequence). V was pared by 5 bases and J by 2 bases, with 4 bases of the junction left unmatched. Study results and limitations: Prior literature has documented some motif variants in synovial fluid and blood from reactive arthritis. Characteristic of ankylosing spondylitis blood, it appeared, was a TCR beta motif comprising several highly homologous variants.

Quantitative molecular-barcoded 5'-RACE generated the TCR beta libraries. Each CDR3 protein gets one entry after TCRdb re-called the 5' RACE reads with MiXCR. This sample has approximately 540,000 distinct CDR3 sequences, with roughly an eighth found just once. Points on this clonotype: What it recognizes is unknown.

The TCR was taken from a male donor with ankylosing spondylitis. The gene calls are TRBV3-1 and TRBJ2-4; 9 bases match TRBD2. The sample was blood, either unsorted or a sorted T cell fraction (not recorded which). CDR3 DNA sequence: TGTGCCAGCAGCTTTAGCGGGAGCCCCAAAAACATTCAGTACTTC. Its translation: CASSFSGSPKNIQYF.